These 30 T cell receptor beta chains came from one sample sequenced in a study of patients and donors after allogeneic stem cell transplantation. TCRdb independently ran MiXCR on the RT-PCR reads; one entry per CDR3 protein. The table has about 410,000 distinct CDR3 sequences, 16% seen once; the top ten hold 7.2%. Sequenced: blood, either unsorted or a sorted T cell fraction (not recorded which). Receptor source: a human donor who was either an allogeneic HSCT recipient or a stem cell or donor lymphocyte infusion donor (not recorded which). It is not recorded whose cells these are; they may come from a transplant donor.

V is TRBV9 and J is TRBJ2-2; 8 bases fit TRBD1. This CDR3 spans 16 amino acids. The V and J ends lost 3 bases and 4 bases, in that order; junction bases with no gene match: 8. Germline V gene sequence: CDR1 SGDLS, CDR2 YYNGEE. The CDR3 here is CASSGTGRKVTGELFF. Written as DNA, the CDR3 is TGTGCCAGCAGCGGGACAGGGCGGAAAGTCACCGGGGAGCTGTTTTTT.

The CDR3: CASSPAGQGGYEQFF. As DNA, the CDR3 is TGTGCCAGCAGCCCCGCCGGACAGGGGGGATATGAGCAGTTCTTC. J is TRBJ2-1 and V is TRBV7-9, with TRBD1 identical over 10 bases. The CDR3 loop spans 15 amino acids. Trimming removed 5 bases from V and 8 bases from J; junction bases left unmatched: 9. CDR1 SEHNR and CDR2 FQNEAQ come from the germline V gene (reference sequence).

V and J are TRBV20-1 and TRBJ2-3; the D is unclear. The CDR3 spans 14 residues. CDR1 and CDR2 (germline): DFQATT, SNEGSKA (reference sequence). The germline V and J ends were trimmed by 0 bases and 4 bases, with 11 bases remaining between them. The CDR3, as DNA: TGCAGTGCTAGAGATTACAAGCAATCAGATACGCAGTATTTT. It specifies CSARDYKQSDTQYF.

The rearrangement joins TRBV12-3 or TRBV12-4 to TRBJ2-7, with D perhaps matching TRBD1 (6 bases). The CDR3 consists of 15 residues. V dropped 3 bases and J dropped 4 bases, with 16 bases sitting between them. The CDR3 reads CASSFLSGELYEQYF. The CDR3 DNA is TGTGCCAGCAGTTTTTTGTCAGGGGAGTTGTACGAGCAGTACTTC.

The chain links TRBV7-3 to TRBJ2-4, with D maybe TRBD1 (7 bases). Germline V gives CDR1 SGHTA, CDR2 FQGTGA. V was clipped by 0 bases and J by 2 bases, with 14 bases between them. This CDR3 is built from 17 residues. CDR3 region: CASSLTLEGATKNIQYF. CDR3 nucleotide sequence: TGTGCCAGCAGCTTAACGTTGGAGGGGGCTACCAAAAACATTCAGTACTTC.

This clonotype turned up a few times. The chain joins TRBV12-3 or TRBV12-4 to TRBJ1-5; tentatively, D is TRBD1 (5 bases). The CDR3 has 14 amino acids. Deletions cut 7 bases from V and 2 bases from J, with 12 bases between. CDR3 loop: CASIGDGGNQPQHF. DNA of the CDR3: TGTGCCAGCATAGGGGACGGGGGCAATCAGCCCCAGCATTTT.

In this sample, this clonotype turned up a few times. The V call is TRBV20-1, the J call TRBJ1-2; D ambiguous. CDR1 and CDR2 (germline): DFQATT, SNEGSKA (reference sequence). This CDR3 region has 14 residues. The germline V and J ends were trimmed by 6 bases and 2 bases, with 16 bases remaining between them. In nucleotides, the CDR3 is TGCAGTGCCTCATGGTGGGAGAGCAACTATGGCTACACCTTC. It is translated as CSASWWESNYGYTF.

V is TRBV6-5 and J is TRBJ2-2, with 8 bases matching TRBD2. After removal of 6 bases from V and 5 bases from J, the junction contained 8 bases not matched to a gene. Germline CDR1 reads MNHEY; CDR2 reads SVGAGI. The CDR3 is made up of 15 amino acids. In DNA form, the CDR3 reads TGTGCCAGCAGCTACGGGGGGGCAGGGACCGGGGAGCTGTTTTTT. Amino acids: CASSYGGAGTGELFF.

This chain joins TRBV20-1 and TRBJ2-7; D tentatively fits TRBD1 or TRBD2 (5 bases each). The CDR3 spans 14 residues. V dropped 3 bases and J dropped 2 bases, with 14 bases sitting between them. CDR1 and CDR2 (germline): DFQATT, SNEGSKA (reference sequence). CDR3 loop: CSASPRDQTYEQYF. Here the CDR3 DNA reads TGCAGTGCTAGCCCCCGGGACCAGACCTACGAGCAGTACTTC.

This clonotype has a handful of counts. The chain's CDR3 is CSARLSGSLNSGQFF. The CDR3 bases are TGCAGTGCTAGACTTAGCGGGAGCCTTAACTCTGGGCAGTTCTTC. V is TRBV20-1 and J is TRBJ2-1; TRBD2 matches 9 bases. The CDR3 loop spans 15 amino acids. The J segment lost 12 bases and the V segment lost 2 bases, leaving 14 bases of the junction unmatched. Germline CDR1 and CDR2: DFQATT and SNEGSKA (reference sequence).

Only a few counts were recorded for this clonotype. V gene TRBV11-2 combines with J gene TRBJ1-2, with D uncertain. The V end lost 1 base, the J end lost 4 bases, and 7 bases lay between the germline ends. There are 13 residues in the CDR3. Germline V gene data show CDR1 as SGHAT and CDR2 as FQNNGV. CDR3 in amino acids: CASSLVSGYGYTF. For the CDR3, the DNA is TGTGCCAGCAGCTTAGTAAGCGGCTATGGCTACACCTTC.

V gene TRBV12-3 or TRBV12-4 combines with J gene TRBJ2-3; D gene unclear. The germline V and J ends were trimmed by 5 bases and 7 bases, with 10 bases remaining between them. The length of the CDR3 is 12 residues. CDR3 residues: CASSLSIHTQYF. The DNA of the CDR3 is TGTGCCAGCAGTCTTTCTATCCATACGCAGTATTTT.

Only a few counts were recorded for this clonotype. The CDR3 DNA reads as TGTGCCAGCAGTTTACAAACAGGGCTTTACATGAACACTGAAGCTTTCTTT. As protein: CASSLQTGLYMNTEAFF. V and J are TRBV12-3 or TRBV12-4 and TRBJ1-1, with a weak D call TRBD1 (6 bases). Trimming cost V 2 bases and J 0 bases, with 16 bases left between them. The CDR3 loop spans 17 amino acids.

This clonotype was seen repeatedly, ten times or more. Written as DNA, the CDR3 is TGTGCCAGCACCTTTCGCGGGGGGAACACCGGGGAGCTGTTTTTT. Residues: CASTFRGGNTGELFF. The chain joins TRBV12-3 or TRBV12-4 to TRBJ2-2; 7 bases are a match to TRBD2. V lost 7 bases to trimming and J lost 1 base; unmatched junction nucleotides: 6. The CDR3 is made up of 15 amino acids.

The chain combines TRBV4-1 with TRBJ1-4; D perhaps matches TRBD1 (5 bases). Trimming pared 1 base from V and 7 bases from J, leaving 10 bases between. This CDR3 is built from 14 residues. Germline V gene lookup returns CDR1 MGHRA and CDR2 YSYEKL. The CDR3 sequence is CASSQVGRVEKLFF. The CDR3 nucleotides are TGCGCCAGCAGCCAAGTGGGCAGGGTTGAAAAACTGTTTTTT.

This clonotype was found many times. J is TRBJ1-2 and V is TRBV29-1; TRBD1 might be the D (6 bases). This CDR3 has 16 amino acids. Trimming removed 4 bases from V and 3 bases from J, with 21 bases in between. Germline CDR1 and CDR2: SQVTM and ANQGSEA. This CDR3 reads CSVVDRDNRSYYGYTF. The DNA for the CDR3 is TGCAGCGTTGTGGACCGGGACAACCGCTCTTACTATGGCTACACCTTC.

The rearrangement joins TRBV5-6 to TRBJ2-3; TRBD2 aligns across 9 bases. With V trimmed by 2 bases and J by 2 bases, 12 bases remained unmatched. The CDR3 consists of 18 residues. Germline CDR1 SGHDT, CDR2 YYEEEE. The CDR3 is CASSFGGISGGNTDTQYF. CDR3 bases: TGTGCCAGCAGCTTTGGAGGGATTAGCGGGGGCAACACAGATACGCAGTATTTT.

The rearrangement joins TRBV10-3 to TRBJ1-6; 7 nucleotides agree with TRBD1. The CDR3 is 16 amino acids. Germline CDR1 reads ENHRY; CDR2 reads SYGVKD. Trimming took 8 bases from V and 2 from J; bases not matched to a gene: 9. The CDR3 here is CAIHDPDRAYNSPLHF. The DNA of the CDR3 is TGTGCCATCCACGATCCCGACAGGGCCTATAATTCACCCCTCCACTTT.

Only a few counts were recorded for this clonotype. V and J are TRBV12-3 or TRBV12-4 and TRBJ2-3; D not certain. Trimming pared 2 bases from V and 3 bases from J, leaving 15 bases between. The CDR3 totals 16 residues. This CDR3 is CASSLKPQLGTDTQYF. The CDR3 DNA reads TGTGCCAGCAGTTTAAAACCCCAATTGGGGACAGATACGCAGTATTTT.

This clonotype was found a few times. This rearrangement joins TRBV4-1 to TRBJ1-1; D gene uncertain. CDR1 is MGHRA and CDR2 is YSYEKL in the germline V gene. CDR3 length: 15 amino acids. Trimming took 0 bases from V and 3 from J, leaving 11 bases between them. CDR3 in amino acids: CASSQDQATYTEAFF. The CDR3, as DNA: TGCGCCAGCAGCCAAGATCAGGCGACATACACTGAAGCTTTCTTT.

This clonotype was seen repeatedly, ten times or more. The chain uses TRBV18 and TRBJ2-7; 9 nucleotides line up with TRBD1. The CDR3 consists of 15 residues. J lost 2 bases, V lost 5 bases, and 7 bases had no gene match. The germline V gene has CDR1 KGHSH and CDR2 LQKENI. CDR3: CASSDNRGRTYEQYF. The CDR3 DNA sequence: TGTGCCAGCTCAGATAACAGGGGGCGAACCTACGAGCAGTACTTC.

J is TRBJ1-6 and V is TRBV5-1; D unclear. CDR1 and CDR2 (germline): SGHRS, YFSETQ. V shed 0 bases and J shed 4 bases, with 11 bases lying between them. This CDR3 is built from 16 residues. The CDR3 reads CASSLVELKYNSPLHF. The CDR3 nucleotides read TGCGCCAGCAGCTTGGTGGAGTTAAAGTATAATTCACCCCTCCACTTT. Variable domain in full (rest from reference TRBV5-1 and TRBJ1-6): KAGVTQTPRYLIKTRGQQVTLSCSPISGHRSVSWYQQTPGQGLQFLFEYFSETQRNKGNFPGRFSGRQFSNSRSEMNVSTLELGDSALYLCASSLVELKYNSPLHFGNGTRLTVT.

This chain links TRBV11-2 with TRBJ2-7; 8 bases are shared with TRBD1. Germline CDR1 is SGHAT and CDR2 is FQNNGV. After removal of 2 bases from V and 5 bases from J, the junction contained 5 bases not matched to a gene. This CDR3 has 14 amino acids. CDR3 DNA: TGTGCCAGCAGCTTACATGCAGGGGGCCACGAGCAGTACTTC. Translated, it gives CASSLHAGGHEQYF. Complete variable domain (other parts from reference TRBV11-2 and TRBJ2-7): EAGVAQSPRYKIIEKRQSVAFWCNPISGHATLYWYQQILGQGPKLLIQFQNNGVVDDSQLPKDRFSAERLKGVDSTLKIQPAKLEDSAVYLCASSLHAGGHEQYFGPGTRLTVT.

V is TRBV5-1 and J is TRBJ2-1; TRBD2 agrees at 7 bases. The J segment lost 1 base and the V segment lost 6 bases, leaving 7 bases of the junction unmatched. Germline V gives CDR1 SGHRS, CDR2 YFSETQ. CDR3 size: 15 residues. The CDR3 loop is CASTVGGESYNEQFF. CDR3 in DNA: TGCGCCAGCACGGTTGGGGGGGAATCCTACAATGAGCAGTTCTTC.

This clonotype was seen only a few times. The chain joins TRBV6-5 to TRBJ2-7; the D gene is possibly TRBD2 (5 bases). Germline values: CDR1 MNHEY, CDR2 SVGAGI. The V gene lost 0 bases and the J gene lost 0 bases, with 9 bases spanning the gap. The CDR3 has 15 amino acids. CDR3 residues: CASSYSSGFSYEQYF. DNA of the CDR3: TGTGCCAGCAGTTACTCGTCGGGATTCTCCTACGAGCAGTACTTC.

This clonotype has just a few counts. The chain carries TRBV5-6 and TRBJ2-2; 7 positions match TRBD1. This CDR3 is 16 amino acids long. V lost 0 bases and J lost 3; bases outside the gene matches: 5. Germline CDR1 is SGHDT and CDR2 is YYEEEE. In DNA, the CDR3 is TGTGCCAGCAGCTTGGCCGCAGGGGGATACACCGGGGAGCTGTTTTTT. The encoded protein is CASSLAAGGYTGELFF.

This clonotype occurred many times. The genes are TRBV4-1 and TRBJ1-2, with a weak D call TRBD1 (6 bases). From germline, CDR1 is MGHRA and CDR2 YSYEKL. This CDR3 has 13 residues. Trimming took 0 bases from V and 13 from J, leaving 15 bases between them. The chain's CDR3 is CASSQDPHREGTF. CDR3 sequence (DNA): TGCGCCAGCAGCCAAGATCCCCACAGGGAAGGCACCTTC.

This clonotype was detected a few times. The chain uses TRBV20-1 and TRBJ1-4, with no clear D. The CDR3 loop spans 14 amino acids. Trimming removed 0 bases at V and 7 bases at J, with 12 bases between. CDR1 DFQATT and CDR2 SNEGSKA come from the germline V gene (reference sequence). The CDR3 DNA is TGCAGTGCTAGAGAACACCAATCTCTTGAAAAACTGTTTTTT. Translation: CSAREHQSLEKLFF.

The chain is built from TRBV7-9 and TRBJ1-2; no clear D. The CDR3 is made up of 16 amino acids. Trimming removed 4 bases at V and 5 bases at J, with 20 bases between. CDR1 is SEHNR and CDR2 is FQNEAQ in the germline V gene (reference sequence). CDR3 nucleotide sequence: TGTGCCAGCAGCTCTCCGGCGGGCAGCCTTCCGTATGGCTACACCTTC. Its translation: CASSSPAGSLPYGYTF.

This clonotype was found many times. One end of the junction varies from germline; a read error may be responsible. The chain has TRBV3-1 and TRBJ2-3, with D maybe TRBD1 (7 bases). CDR3 length equals 16 residues. Germline CDR1 is LGHDT and CDR2 is YNNKEL (reference sequence). CDR3 DNA sequence: TGTGCCAGCAGTCAAGGGGACCGCAGGGGGGCAGATACGCAGTATTTT. Translation gives CASSQGDRRGADTQYF.